This is a list of T cell receptor beta chains from one sample in a study of CD8 T cells in Susac syndrome. A single record per CDR3 protein comes from TCRdb applying MiXCR to the immunoSEQ multiplex PCR reads. Here the sample spans about 200,000 distinct CDR3 sequences, roughly 94% being singletons. Material: CD4+ T cells from PBMCs. These receptors were collected from a human donor in good health. The CDR3 runs from the conserved cysteine through the conserved F or W. A D gene is named only where the DNA matches it firmly. Part of the rows lack a size; the others show once, few, many or a class for expanded clones.

J	D	V	size	length	DNA	CDR3
TRBJ2-7	.	TRBV19	.	12	TGTGCCAGTAGTACGGGATCCTACGAGCAGTACTTC	CASSTGSYEQYF
TRBJ1-5	TRBD1	TRBV29-1	.	14	TGCAGCGTTGCAATAGGACAGGGTATTCAGCCCCAGCATTTT	CSVAIGQGIQPQHF
TRBJ1-1	.	TRBV29-1	.	12	TGCAGCGTTTCGGGACAGAACACTGAAGCTTTCTTT	CSVSGQNTEAFF
TRBJ1-2	TRBD1	TRBV3-1	.	16	TGTGCCAGCAGCTACGTACCGGGACAGGGGTCGTATGGCTACACCTTC	CASSYVPGQGSYGYTF
TRBJ2-2	.	TRBV11-1	once	13	TGTGCCAGCACTCAACTGAACACCGGGGAGCTGTTTTTT	CASTQLNTGELFF
TRBJ2-3	.	TRBV29-1	.	14	TGCAGCGTTGAAGGGGACGGATACACAGATACGCAGTATTTT	CSVEGDGYTDTQYF
TRBJ2-1	.	TRBV19	once	13	TGTGCCAGTAGTAGGAACAGGGTTGGTGAGCAGTTCTTC	CASSRNRVGEQFF
TRBJ2-5	.	TRBV27	.	14	TGTGCCAGCAGGGGTGGGGTAGGAATACAGACCCAGTACTTC	CASRGGVGIQTQYF
TRBJ1-2	TRBD1	TRBV5-1	.	13	TGCGCCAGCAGCTCGACGACAGGGGACGGCTACACCTTC	CASSSTTGDGYTF
TRBJ1-5	.	TRBV27	.	14	TGTGCCAGCAGTTTATCTCGGGGGCCTTGGCCCCAGCATTTT	CASSLSRGPWPQHF
TRBJ2-3	.	TRBV5-5	.	15	TGTGCCAGCAGCTTGTGGTCGAACCCCACAGATACGCAGTATTTT	CASSLWSNPTDTQYF
TRBJ2-1	.	TRBV20-1	.	11	TGCAGTGCTGGCTGGGCCGATGAGCAGTTCTTC	CSAGWADEQFF
TRBJ2-3	TRBD1	TRBV19	.	16	TGTGCCAGTAGAGCGCCGGGACAGGCCAACACAGATACGCAGTATTTT	CASRAPGQANTDTQYF
TRBJ1-2	.	TRBV10-3	.	15	TGTGCCATCAGTGGGCACTGGGGGCAGGTCTATGGCTACACCTTC	CAISGHWGQVYGYTF
TRBJ1-1	.	TRBV27	.	13	TGTGCCACCGTACCCAGTGGGGGGACTGAAGCTTTCTTT	CATVPSGGTEAFF
TRBJ1-3	.	TRBV15	once	16	TGTGCCACCAGCAGAGACCTGAGGATTGAAGGAAACACCATATATTTT	CATSRDLRIEGNTIYF
TRBJ2-1	.	TRBV7-2	.	12	TGTGCCAGCAGCTTGCGGCGAACCGAGCAGTTCTTC	CASSLRRTEQFF
TRBJ1-1	.	TRBV20-1	.	17	TGCAGTGCTAACGGTCAGGGCGGGGGTCGAGGGAACACTGAAGCTTTCTTT	CSANGQGGGRGNTEAFF
TRBJ2-3	.	TRBV20-1	.	13	TGCAGTGCTAGAGATTGGAGAGTAGGTACGCAGTATTTT	CSARDWRVGTQYF
TRBJ2-5	.	TRBV7-2	.	14	TGTGCCAGCAGCCCCGGACAGTCCCAAGAGACCCAGTACTTC	CASSPGQSQETQYF
TRBJ2-2	.	TRBV25-1	.	15	TGTGCCAGCAGTGATCCCAGGTTTAGTGCCGGGGAGCTGTTTTTT	CASSDPRFSAGELFF
TRBJ1-2	.	TRBV10-3	.	12	TGTGCCATCAGTGGAGCAGGGGATGGCTACACCTTC	CAISGAGDGYTF
TRBJ1-1	TRBD1	TRBV20-1	.	16	TGCAGTGCTAGCCTACCTCTACAGGGGAGGGACACTGAAGCTTTCTTT	CSASLPLQGRDTEAFF
TRBJ1-5	TRBD1	TRBV27	.	16	TGTGCCAGCAGTTCAGCCGGGACAGGGGGCCATCAGCCCCAGCATTTT	CASSSAGTGGHQPQHF
TRBJ2-7	.	TRBV3-1	once	15	TGTGCCAGCAGCCAAGCCCCGACAAAAGCCTACGAGCAGTACTTC	CASSQAPTKAYEQYF
TRBJ2-1	.	TRBV12-3/TRBV12-4	.	14	TGTGCCAGCACCCTAACCGGGCCCGACAATGAGCAGTTCTTC	CASTLTGPDNEQFF
TRBJ1-2	TRBD1	TRBV20-1	.	13	TGCAGTGCTGCCGGGACAGCGAACTATGGCTACACCTTC	CSAAGTANYGYTF
TRBJ2-5	.	TRBV20-1	.	14	TGCAGTGCTGTTCCCGGACGCGAACAAGAGACCCAGTACTTC	CSAVPGREQETQYF
TRBJ2-6	.	TRBV3-1	.	12	TGTGCCAGCAGACGGGACGGCCTAGTCCTGACTTTC	CASRRDGLVLTF
TRBJ1-1	.	TRBV7-2	.	13	TGTGCCAGCAGCTTAGCGAACTCGCCGGGTGCTTTCTTT	CASSLANSPGAFF
TRBJ2-7	.	TRBV3-1	.	11	TGTGCCAGCAGCCAAGGGAAATCGCAGTACTTC	CASSQGKSQYF
TRBJ2-3	TRBD1	TRBV20-1	.	15	TGCAGTGCGCCCAGGACAGGGCCCGTCACAGATACGCAGTATTTT	CSAPRTGPVTDTQYF
TRBJ1-1	.	TRBV20-1	.	14	TGCAGTGCTAGAGATAGGCTCCGAAACACTGAAGCTTTCTTT	CSARDRLRNTEAFF
TRBJ1-5	.	TRBV6-2/TRBV6-3	.	14	TGTGCCAGCAGTTACTCCCGACAGCCTCAGCCCCAGCATTTT	CASSYSRQPQPQHF
TRBJ2-2	.	TRBV6-1	.	17	TGTGCCAGCACCATAGGGGGACATGGGGGGAGGACCGGGGAGCTGTTTTTT	CASTIGGHGGRTGELFF